What follows is one TCR beta chain and its context. What it recognizes is unknown. This sample was taken from a study of early T cells in non-severe SARS-CoV-2 infection. The overall study: Sequenced material consisted of bulk RNA (from unsorted whole blood), and chains were unpaired.

This CDR3 spans 12 amino acids. The V gene end was trimmed by 3 bases and the J gene end by 9 bases; junction bases not matched to a gene: 3. Germline CDR1 and CDR2: SGDLS and YYNGEE. Unique molecular identifiers were affixed to single, distinct cDNA molecules. TCRdb re-called the 5' RACE reads with MiXCR, one entry per CDR3 protein. The data show 90,000 to 130,000 distinct CDR3 sequences, with over 10% seen just once and 3.5% to 4% held by the top ten. Study-wide findings and caveats: VDJdb matching favored anti-spike CD8 responses, missing private and CD4 specificities.

The source of this sequence is an adult who was a healthcare worker with PCR-confirmed SARS-CoV-2 infection or an uninfected control (not recorded which). V gene TRBV9 combines with J gene TRBJ2-1; 7 nucleotides align to TRBD2. The specimen comprised whole blood, sampled at baseline. The CDR3 DNA reads as TGTGCCAGCAGCGCAAGCGGGACTGAGCAGTTCTTC. Translating it yields CASSASGTEQFF.